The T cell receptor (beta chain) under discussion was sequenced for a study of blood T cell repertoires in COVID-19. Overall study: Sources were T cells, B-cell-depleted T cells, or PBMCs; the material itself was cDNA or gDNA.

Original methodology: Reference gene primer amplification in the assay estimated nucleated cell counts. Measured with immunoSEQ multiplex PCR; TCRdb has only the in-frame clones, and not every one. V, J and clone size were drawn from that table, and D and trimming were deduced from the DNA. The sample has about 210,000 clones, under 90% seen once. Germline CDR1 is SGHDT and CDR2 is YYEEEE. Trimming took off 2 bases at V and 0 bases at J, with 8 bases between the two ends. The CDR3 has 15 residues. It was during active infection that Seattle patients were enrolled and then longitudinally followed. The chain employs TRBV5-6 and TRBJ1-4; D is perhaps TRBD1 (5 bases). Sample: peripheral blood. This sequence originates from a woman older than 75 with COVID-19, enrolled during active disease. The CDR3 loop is CASSFRATTNEKLFF. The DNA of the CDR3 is TGTGCCAGCAGCTTCAGGGCCACAACTAATGAAAAACTGTTTTTT.